This TCR beta chain was obtained from a study of cytomegalovirus exposure and HLA in healthy donors. Primers for the PCR totalled 60 Vbeta and 13 Jbeta. Sequenced by immunoSEQ multiplex PCR; TCRdb stores in-frame clones only, minus some. The sample includes approximately 53,000 clones, 72% of them seen just once. The CDR3 spans 11 residues. Germline CDR1 reads SGHVS; CDR2 reads FQNEAQ. The V and J ends lost 5 bases and 4 bases respectively, with 5 bases between them. The sequencing input was PBMCs. The rearrangement links TRBV7-8 to TRBJ2-5, with D unresolved. The source is a woman aged 45-65 years in good health and CMV-seronegative. The CDR3 DNA reads TGTGCCAGCAGCCGCAGAGAGACCCAGTACTTC. The encoded protein is CASSRRETQYF.